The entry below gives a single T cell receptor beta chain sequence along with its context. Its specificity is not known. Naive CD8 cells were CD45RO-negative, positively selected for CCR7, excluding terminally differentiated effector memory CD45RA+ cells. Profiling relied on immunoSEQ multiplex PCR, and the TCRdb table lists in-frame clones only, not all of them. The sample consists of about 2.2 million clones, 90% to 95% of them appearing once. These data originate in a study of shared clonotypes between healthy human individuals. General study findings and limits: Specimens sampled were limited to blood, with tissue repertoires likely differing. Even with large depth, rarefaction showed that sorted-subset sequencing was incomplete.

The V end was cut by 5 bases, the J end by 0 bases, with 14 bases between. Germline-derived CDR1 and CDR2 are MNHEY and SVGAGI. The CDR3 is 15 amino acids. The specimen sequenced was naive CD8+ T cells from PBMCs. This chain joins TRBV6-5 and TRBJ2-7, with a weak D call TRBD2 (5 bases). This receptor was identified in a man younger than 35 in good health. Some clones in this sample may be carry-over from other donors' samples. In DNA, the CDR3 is TGTGCCAGCAGTACCACCACCCGGGACTCCTACGAGCAGTACTTC. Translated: CASSTTTRDSYEQYF.